Listed here are 17 T cell receptor beta chains from one sample, sequenced in a study of blood T cell repertoires in COVID-19. Generated by immunoSEQ multiplex PCR, the TCRdb table keeps only in-frame clones and is missing some. Among 300,000 to 450,000 clones, approximately 81% were seen once, and the ten largest hold approximately 3.6%. The sample comprised peripheral blood. Every receptor here comes from a woman aged 18-29 years with acute or convalescent COVID-19.

V usage is TRBV5-1 and J usage is TRBJ1-1; weak D call: TRBD1 (6 bases). V lost 8 bases and J lost 1, with 12 bases in between. The germline gives CDR1 SGHRS, CDR2 YFSETQ. The CDR3 has 13 residues. CDR3 protein: CASGDTQNTEAFF. In nucleotides, the CDR3 is TGCGCCAGTGGGGACACCCAGAACACTGAAGCTTTCTTT.

V is TRBV27 and J is TRBJ1-5; D is ambiguous. V gave up 3 bases and J gave up 3 bases, with 9 bases separating them. The CDR3 is made up of 14 amino acids. Germline-derived CDR1 and CDR2 are MNHEY and SMNVEV (reference sequence). The CDR3 DNA follows: TGTGCCAGCAGTTTGGGAGACACCAATCAGCCCCAGCATTTT. Its protein is CASSLGDTNQPQHF.

The chain recombines TRBV7-3 with TRBJ1-1; 7 bases align to TRBD1. The V segment lost 0 bases and the J segment 1 base; nucleotides outside the gene matches: 2. The CDR3 runs 15 residues. Germline V gene data show CDR1 as SGHTA and CDR2 as FQGTGA. The DNA of the CDR3 is TGTGCCAGCAGCTTAACAGGGGGCGCGAACACTGAAGCTTTCTTT. The encoded protein is CASSLTGGANTEAFF.

The chain combines TRBV24-1 with TRBJ1-2; 8 bases are shared with TRBD1. Trimming removed 6 bases from V and 4 bases from J; junction bases left unmatched: 3. The CDR3 sequence is 13 residues long. The germline CDR1 and CDR2 sequences are KGHDR and SFDVKD. CDR3 region: CATSFGTGYGYTF. CDR3 nucleotides: TGTGCCACCAGTTTCGGGACAGGCTATGGCTACACCTTC.

This chain links TRBV2 with TRBJ1-4; D may be TRBD1 (6 bases). The CDR3 sequence is 17 residues long. Deletions cut 7 bases from V and 0 bases from J, with 18 bases between. The germline V gene encodes CDR1 SNHLY and CDR2 FYNNEI. CDR3 nucleotides: TGTGCCAGCAAGACGGACAGAGACGCCTCAACTAATGAAAAACTGTTTTTT. Its protein product is CASKTDRDASTNEKLFF.

The V and J genes are TRBV7-8 and TRBJ2-1; 9 nucleotides agree with TRBD2. Germline CDR1 and CDR2: SGHVS and FQNEAQ. The CDR3 covers 16 residues. V dropped 2 bases and J dropped 8; count of bases not matched to a gene: 10. The CDR3 loop is CASSLKSSGGWYEQFF. CDR3 DNA: TGTGCCAGCAGCTTAAAAAGTAGCGGGGGTTGGTATGAGCAGTTCTTC.

V usage is TRBV7-3 and J usage is TRBJ1-1; tentatively, D is TRBD1 (6 bases). The CDR3 totals 15 residues. CDR1 is SGHTA and CDR2 is FQGTGA in the germline V gene. V lost 5 bases and J lost 0, with 13 bases in between. In nucleotides, the CDR3 is TGTGCCAGCAGCCTCTCGGGGGGCATGAACACTGAAGCTTTCTTT. Its translation: CASSLSGGMNTEAFF.

V gene TRBV19 combines with J gene TRBJ1-5; 11 bases match TRBD1. In germline, CDR1 is LNHDA, CDR2 SQIVND (reference sequence). CDR3 length equals 19 residues. V lost 5 bases to trimming and J lost 2 bases; unmatched junction nucleotides: 14. The CDR3 DNA follows: TGTGCCAGTAGTCCTCAGGGACAGGGGGTCTTTAGTCGCAATCAGCCCCAGCATTTT. Translating gives CASSPQGQGVFSRNQPQHF.

V is TRBV19 and J is TRBJ2-7; a weak D match, TRBD1 (6 bases). V lost 3 bases, J lost 2 bases, and 11 bases lay in between. From germline, CDR1 is LNHDA and CDR2 SQIVND (reference sequence). This CDR3 is 14 amino acids long. The CDR3 protein is CASSIRGFPYEQYF. The DNA of the CDR3 is TGTGCCAGTAGTATTAGGGGGTTCCCCTACGAGCAGTACTTC.

The rearrangement joins TRBV30 to TRBJ2-5; 7 nucleotides align to TRBD2. Germline CDR1 reads GTSNPN; CDR2 reads SVGIG (reference sequence). J was trimmed by 7 bases and V by 2 bases; bases with no gene match: 7. The CDR3 consists of 13 residues. The chain's CDR3 is CAWSRSPSGTQYF. In DNA, the CDR3 is TGTGCCTGGAGTCGGAGCCCTAGCGGGACCCAGTACTTC.

In regard to this clone: A much more abundant neighbour one base away suggests this may be a read error. The rearrangement joins TRBV10-3 to TRBJ2-3, with TRBD2 matching 9 bases. Looked up from germline, CDR1 is ENHRY and CDR2 is SYGVKD. This CDR3 has 14 residues. J was trimmed by 3 bases and V by 3 bases; bases with no gene match: 1. The CDR3 region is CAISDGLATDTQYF. The CDR3, as DNA: TGTGCCATCAGTGACGGACTAGCGACAGATACGCAGTATTTT.

The chain uses TRBV6-2 or TRBV6-3 and TRBJ2-7; 9 nucleotides match TRBD2. Trimming removed 6 bases from V and 0 bases from J; junction bases left unmatched: 6. The CDR3 loop spans 15 amino acids. From germline, CDR1 is MNHEY and CDR2 SVGEGT. CDR3 sequence (DNA): TGTGCCAGCAGCGAAACTAGCGGGCCCTCCTACGAGCAGTACTTC. Translated, it gives CASSETSGPSYEQYF.

The chain carries TRBV11-2 and TRBJ2-7, with D possibly being TRBD2 (5 bases). V gave up 4 bases and J gave up 5 bases, with 12 bases separating them. Germline V CDR1 and CDR2: SGHAT, FQNNGV. The CDR3 totals 13 residues. For the CDR3, the DNA is TGTGCCAGCAGCTCCTCTTCGAGGGACGAGCAGTACTTC. It specifies CASSSSSRDEQYF.

This clone came up a few times. This rearrangement joins TRBV5-1 to TRBJ1-1, with 7 bases matching TRBD1. The trim removed 0 bases at V and 7 bases at J, leaving 6 bases unmatched. CDR3 size: 14 residues. The germline V gene has CDR1 SGHRS and CDR2 YFSETQ. CDR3 in amino acids: CASSLVRGPDEAFF. For the CDR3, the DNA is TGCGCCAGCAGCTTGGTGAGGGGGCCGGATGAAGCTTTCTTT.

The V call is TRBV7-9, the J call TRBJ2-7, with 7 bases matching TRBD1. Germline CDR1 SEHNR, CDR2 FQNEAQ (reference sequence). V trimming: 7 bases; J trimming: 1 base; junction bases outside the gene matches: 7. The CDR3 is 14 residues long. CDR3 region: CASTDRDRSYEQYF. The DNA for the CDR3 is TGTGCCAGCACCGACCGGGACAGATCCTACGAGCAGTACTTC. Together with reference TRBV7-9 and TRBJ2-7, the CDR3 gives the full variable domain: DTGVSQNPRHKITKRGQNVTFRCDPISEHNRLYWYRQTLGQGPEFLTYFQNEAQLEKSRLLSDRFSAERPKGSFSTLEIQRTEQGDSAMYLCASTDRDRSYEQYFGPGTRLTVT.

The chain carries TRBV28 and TRBJ1-5; TRBD1 agrees at 8 bases. CDR1 is MDHEN and CDR2 is SYDVKM in the germline V gene. This CDR3 contains 15 residues. The ends lost 3 bases at V and 4 bases at J; junction bases unmatched: 5. CDR3 coding DNA: TGTGCCAGCAGTTTCGTCAGGGGGCAAAATCAGCCCCAGCATTTT. As protein: CASSFVRGQNQPQHF.

V and J are TRBV7-3 and TRBJ1-1; no definite D call. The germline V gene has CDR1 SGHTA and CDR2 FQGTGA. V dropped 2 bases and J dropped 1 base, with 5 bases sitting between them. The length of the CDR3 is 13 residues. The CDR3 spells CASSLYSNTEAFF. DNA for the CDR3: TGTGCCAGCAGCTTATATTCGAACACTGAAGCTTTCTTT.